This T cell receptor (beta chain) was sequenced for a study of CD8+ T cells in alopecia areata (dated by TCRdb to 2016 to 2018). Context from the whole study: Skin from C3H/HeJ donors with spontaneous alopecia (roughly 6-12 months old) was grafted onto female C3H/HeJ recipients aged about 7-11 weeks. Scalp tissue and sorted CD4+ and CD8+ peripheral blood T cells from patchy and totalis/universalis alopecia areata patients and from healthy controls were covered by human TCRbeta sequencing. High-throughput TCRbeta sequencing was used to examine T cell clonal expansion in alopecia areata in both the C3H/HeJ mouse model and human patients. Scalp clonality was compared among normal scalp (n=4), patchy alopecia areata scalp (n=8), and alopecia totalis/universalis scalp (n=8). immunoSEQ multiplex PCR using 35 Vbeta forward primers and 13 Jbeta reverse primers was used to amplify TCRbeta CDR3 regions. The RNA source kit depended on sample type: the PAXgene miRNA kit for fixed scalp, the miRNeasy kit for PBMCs, and the RNeasy kit for mouse skin. Broader findings and caveats from the paper: Compared with normal scalp, lesional scalp, particularly in alopecia totalis/universalis, had higher clonality and more expanded CD8+ clones, which suggests antigenic drive. Scalp TCR repertoire analysis is complicated because resident alphabeta T cells in normal human skin are also sequenced, whereas mouse skin is dominated by gammadelta T cells. TCR sequences shared between patients were less clear than in mice, possibly partly because of HLA diversity in the patient population.

According to the germline V gene (reference sequence), CDR1 reads LGHNA and CDR2 reads YNLKQL. The CDR3 has 15 amino acids, counting the end cysteine and phenylalanine. The DNA has 33 bases, all within the CDR3, and is read from base 1. Compared with germline, V lacks 3 bases and J lacks 0 bases; bases without a gene match: 2. Cells from mouse cutaneous lymph nodes were pooled, stained for CD4, CD8alpha, NKG2D, NKG2ACE and other markers, and then sorted on a BD Influx. This clone has only a few counts. Its binding antigen is unknown. Because this receptor comes from a mouse, its gene names and germline sequences follow the mouse reference. The sequence runs out 4 residues before the end of the CDR3; the remainder is reconstructed from the germline J gene. Other DNA sequences of this sample code for an identical CDR3. Receptors were amplified or captured by the immunoSEQ multiplex PCR assay. For TCR sequencing, RNA was extracted from every sample and reverse transcribed into cDNA to serve as template. SuperScript III was used for first-strand cDNA synthesis, primed with a 2:1 mix of oligo-dT and random hexamers. A synthetic immune receptor repertoire was used to assess amplification bias, and residual bias was removed computationally. Sequencing of the libraries was done on Illumina HiSeq using 60 bp reads that spanned the CDR3 and were read from J toward V. Under the source paper's analysis protocol: After raw reads were preprocessed to remove errors, the CDR3 was defined following IMGT conventions as running from the conserved cysteine to phenylalanine. Clonality was calculated as 1 minus Shannon entropy normalized by log2 of the number of productive unique TCRs. Whether scalp clones were CD4 or CD8 was inferred by matching scalp TCRbeta sequences against CD4 and CD8 repertoires sorted from blood. As stored in TCRdb, this immuneACCESS dataset retains in-frame rearrangements with V and J assigned. A fraction of the clones does not appear; measured against another copy, unresolved V genes explain less than half of the discrepancy, and the remainder lacks a known reason. V, J and clone size are those of that table, while D and trimming were read from the DNA. The sample counts 290,000 or so clones, each observed more than once. 1.2% of the sample rests with the top ten.

The sequence was obtained from a C3H/HeJ mouse with alopecia areata. In terms of MHC, this strain is H2-k. The chain is assembled from TRBV5 and TRBJ2-5; the junction holds 8 bases that match TRBD2. Sequencing was done on a sample of CD4+ T cells sorted from a lymph node. CDR3 DNA (partial): TGTGCCAGCAGCCAGACTGGGGTTAACCAAGAC. This gives the protein CASSQTGVNQD. The CDR3, in full, reads CASSQTGVNQDTQYF.